These T cell receptor beta chains were read from a single sample in a study of blood T cell repertoires in COVID-19. The assay was immunoSEQ multiplex PCR, and TCRdb's table has in-frame clones only and misses some. The sample carries about 300,000 clones, 80% to 90% recorded once. The specimen sequenced was peripheral blood. The receptors here all came from a woman between 45 and 65 years old with COVID-19, enrolled during active disease. CDR3s include the opening cysteine and the closing phenylalanine or tryptophan. A D gene is named only where the DNA matches it firmly. Not every row has a clone size; where given, it reads once, few, many or a size class.

j_call d_call clone_size v_call cdr3_aa cdr3_nt
TRBJ2-7 TRBD2 - TRBV5-1 CASSLAGESFYEQYF TGCGCCAGCAGCCTAGCGGGAGAGAGCTTCTACGAGCAGTACTTC
TRBJ1-2 - - TRBV6-1 CASSDRPIYGYTF TGTGCCAGCAGTGACAGGCCCATCTATGGCTACACCTTC
TRBJ2-1 TRBD2 - TRBV30 CASTSGIYNEQFF TGTGCCTCCACTAGCGGGATATACAATGAGCAGTTCTTC
TRBJ2-1 TRBD1 - TRBV5-6 CASNPMERGLYNEQFF TGTGCCAGCAACCCGATGGAGAGGGGGCTTTACAATGAGCAGTTCTTC
TRBJ1-6 TRBD1 - TRBV5-4 CASSLGGTGESPLHF TGTGCCAGCAGCCTCGGGGGGACAGGGGAGTCACCCCTCCACTTT
TRBJ2-7 - - TRBV19 CASSMMGRGNYEQYF TGTGCCAGTAGTATGATGGGTCGGGGAAACTACGAGCAGTACTTC
TRBJ1-2 - - TRBV13 CASSPTRAGANYGYTF TGTGCCAGCAGCCCCACAAGGGCAGGGGCGAACTATGGCTACACCTTC
TRBJ1-2 - - TRBV4-3 CASSQDRQIIFYGYTF TGCGCCAGCAGCCAAGATCGCCAGATTATTTTCTATGGCTACACCTTC
TRBJ1-1 TRBD1 once TRBV6-6 CASSYSDRGTEAFF TGTGCCAGCAGTTATTCGGACAGGGGGACTGAAGCTTTCTTT
TRBJ1-2 - - TRBV10-2 CASSESGSLIAGGYTF TGCGCCAGCAGTGAGTCTGGCAGCCTTATTGCAGGTGGCTACACCTTC
TRBJ2-7 TRBD1 - TRBV10-3 CAIKLQGSAGEQYF TGTGCCATCAAGCTACAGGGGTCGGCTGGCGAGCAGTACTTC
TRBJ2-5 TRBD1 - TRBV11-2 CASSFSGQAISQETQYF TGTGCCAGCAGCTTCTCCGGACAGGCGATATCTCAAGAGACCCAGTACTTC
TRBJ1-1 TRBD1 - TRBV5-1 CASSLEGQGAFEAFF TGCGCCAGCAGCTTGGAGGGACAGGGGGCTTTTGAAGCTTTCTTT
TRBJ2-4 TRBD1 - TRBV6-5 CASSIGQVRNIQYF TGTGCCAGCAGTATTGGACAGGTCAGAAACATTCAGTACTTC
TRBJ2-1 - few TRBV7-3 CASSPISISYNEQFF TGTGCCAGCAGTCCCATTTCCATCTCCTACAATGAGCAGTTCTTC
TRBJ1-1 TRBD1 - TRBV5-1 CASSLDGSGGYFEAFF TGCGCCAGCAGCTTGGATGGTTCAGGGGGTTATTTTGAAGCTTTCTTT
TRBJ2-2 TRBD2 - TRBV18 CASSPSGIPRSGELFF TGTGCCAGCTCACCAAGCGGGATCCCTCGGTCCGGGGAGCTGTTTTTT
TRBJ1-1 TRBD1 - TRBV6-5 CASSRTYRGEAEAFF TGTGCCAGCAGCCGTACCTACAGGGGGGAAGCTGAAGCTTTCTTT
TRBJ2-1 - - TRBV7-2 CASSHLGEGNEQFF TGTGCCAGCAGCCACCTTGGAGAGGGCAATGAGCAGTTCTTC
TRBJ2-3 - - TRBV18 CASSPENDRYTQYF TGTGCCAGCTCACCCGAAAATGACAGATATACGCAGTATTTT
TRBJ2-2 - once TRBV21-1 CASSKRRPGELFF TGTGCCAGCAGCAAGAGGCGCCCCGGGGAGCTGTTTTTT
TRBJ1-1 TRBD1 - TRBV27 CASRRGQLNTEAFF TGTGCCAGCCGGAGGGGACAGCTAAACACTGAAGCTTTCTTT
TRBJ2-2 TRBD2 once TRBV27 CASSLFFLAGGPTGELFF TGTGCCAGCAGTTTATTTTTCCTAGCGGGAGGGCCTACCGGGGAGCTGTTTTTT
TRBJ1-5 - - TRBV7-6 CASSLGGYSNQPQHF TGTGCCAGCAGCTTAGGCGGATATAGCAATCAGCCCCAGCATTTT
TRBJ2-1 TRBD2 - TRBV6-1 CASSEGGRALNEQFF TGTGCCAGCAGTGAGGGAGGGAGGGCCCTCAATGAGCAGTTCTTC
TRBJ1-2 - - TRBV29-1 CSVERQNYGYTF TGCAGCGTTGAGCGGCAGAACTATGGCTACACCTTC
TRBJ1-2 - - TRBV5-1 CASSHRDKYGYTF TGCGCCAGCAGCCACCGGGACAAGTATGGCTACACCTTC
TRBJ2-1 TRBD2 - TRBV5-6 CASSSQPGLGTNEQFF TGTGCCAGCAGCTCGCAACCGGGACTAGGGACCAATGAGCAGTTCTTC
TRBJ1-1 - - TRBV5-5 CASSLEFGRLNTEAFF TGTGCCAGCAGCTTGGAATTTGGGCGATTGAACACTGAAGCTTTCTTT